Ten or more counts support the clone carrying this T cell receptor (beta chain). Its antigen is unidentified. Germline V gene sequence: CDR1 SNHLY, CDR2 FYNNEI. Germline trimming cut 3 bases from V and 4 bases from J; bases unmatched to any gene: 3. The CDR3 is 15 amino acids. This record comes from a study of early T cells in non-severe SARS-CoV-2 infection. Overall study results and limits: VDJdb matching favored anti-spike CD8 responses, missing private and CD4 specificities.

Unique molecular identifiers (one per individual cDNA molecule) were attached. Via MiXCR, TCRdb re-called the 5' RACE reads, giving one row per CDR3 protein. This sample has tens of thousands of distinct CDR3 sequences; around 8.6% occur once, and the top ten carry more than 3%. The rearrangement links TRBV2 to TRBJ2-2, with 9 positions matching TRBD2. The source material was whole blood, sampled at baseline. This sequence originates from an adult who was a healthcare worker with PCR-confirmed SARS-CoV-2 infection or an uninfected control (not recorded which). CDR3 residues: CASSDELAGTGELFF. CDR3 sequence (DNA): TGTGCCAGCAGTGACGAACTAGCGGGCACCGGGGAGCTGTTTTTT. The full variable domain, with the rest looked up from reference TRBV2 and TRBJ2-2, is EPEVTQTPSHQVTQMGQEVILRCVPISNHLYFYWYRQILGQKVEFLVSFYNNEISEKSEIFDDQFSVERPDGSNFTLKIRSTKLEDSAMYFCASSDELAGTGELFFGEGSRLTVL.